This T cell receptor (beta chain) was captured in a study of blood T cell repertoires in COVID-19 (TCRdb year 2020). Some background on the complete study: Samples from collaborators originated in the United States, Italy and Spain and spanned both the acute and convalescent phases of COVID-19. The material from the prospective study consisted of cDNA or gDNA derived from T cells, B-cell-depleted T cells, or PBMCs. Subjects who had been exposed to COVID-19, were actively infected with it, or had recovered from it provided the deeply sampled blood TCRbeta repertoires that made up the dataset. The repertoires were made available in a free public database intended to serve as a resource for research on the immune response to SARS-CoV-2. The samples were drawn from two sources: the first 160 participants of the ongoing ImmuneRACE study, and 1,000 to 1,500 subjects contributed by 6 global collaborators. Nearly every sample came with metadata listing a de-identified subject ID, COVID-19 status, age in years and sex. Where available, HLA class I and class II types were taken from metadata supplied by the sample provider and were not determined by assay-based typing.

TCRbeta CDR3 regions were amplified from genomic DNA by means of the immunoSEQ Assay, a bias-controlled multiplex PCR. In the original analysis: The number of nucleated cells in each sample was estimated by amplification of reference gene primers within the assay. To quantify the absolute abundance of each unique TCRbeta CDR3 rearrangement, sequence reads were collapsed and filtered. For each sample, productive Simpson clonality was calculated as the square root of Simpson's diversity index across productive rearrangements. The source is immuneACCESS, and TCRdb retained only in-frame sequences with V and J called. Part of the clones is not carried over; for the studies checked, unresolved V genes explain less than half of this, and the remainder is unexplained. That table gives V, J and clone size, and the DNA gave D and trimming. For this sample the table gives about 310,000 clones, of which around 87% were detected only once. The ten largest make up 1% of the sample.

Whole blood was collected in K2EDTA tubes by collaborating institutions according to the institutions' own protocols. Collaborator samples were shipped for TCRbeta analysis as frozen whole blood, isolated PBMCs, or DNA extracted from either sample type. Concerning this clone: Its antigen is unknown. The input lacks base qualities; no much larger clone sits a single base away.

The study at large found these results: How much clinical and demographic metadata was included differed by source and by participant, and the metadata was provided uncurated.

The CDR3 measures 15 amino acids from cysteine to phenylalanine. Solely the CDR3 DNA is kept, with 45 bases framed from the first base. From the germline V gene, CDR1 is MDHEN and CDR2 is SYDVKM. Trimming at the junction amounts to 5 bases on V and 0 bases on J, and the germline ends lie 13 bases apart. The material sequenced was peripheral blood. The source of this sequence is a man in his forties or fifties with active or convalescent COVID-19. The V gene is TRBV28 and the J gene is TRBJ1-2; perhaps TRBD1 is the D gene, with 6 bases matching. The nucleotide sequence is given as TGTGCCAGCAGTATCCATGGGGGCGCTAACTATGGCTACACCTTC. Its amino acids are CASSIHGGANYGYTF.